This T cell receptor beta chain was sequenced for a study of T cells after yellow fever vaccination. This clonotype was recorded many times. TCRdb independently ran MiXCR on the 5' RACE reads; one entry per CDR3 protein. The repertoire has over 25,000 distinct CDR3 sequences, about 10% of them found once; the top ten carry roughly 12%. The sequence came from a man aged 18 to 30 who received the YFV17D yellow fever vaccine. The source material was PBMCs, either bulk or a sorted T-cell subset (CD4+, CD8+, memory, or dextramer-sorted; not recorded which), sampled roughly 15 days after the first yellow fever vaccination.

The CDR3 loop reads CASSARNRVVAKNIQYF. The CDR3 nucleotides are TGTGCCAGCAGCGCCCGTAACAGGGTGGTTGCCAAAAACATTCAGTACTTC. The chain uses TRBV7-8 and TRBJ2-4; D is possibly TRBD1 (6 bases). The CDR3 runs 17 residues. CDR1 is SGHVS and CDR2 is FQNEAQ in the germline V gene. The V end was cut by 5 bases, the J end by 1 base, with 18 bases between.